This T cell receptor beta chain was captured in a study of identical twins. TCRdb re-called the 5' RACE reads through MiXCR, storing one row per CDR3 protein. The sample has 1.5 million to 2 million distinct CDR3 sequences; less than 40% are singletons. This clonotype was recorded a few times. CDR1 is MDHEN and CDR2 is SYDVKM in the germline V gene. The CDR3 has 12 residues. Material: cord blood. This receptor was identified in a newborn girl in good health. The V and J genes are TRBV28 and TRBJ2-3; 8 bases fit TRBD2. DNA of the CDR3: TGTGTCTTTACCGGGGGGGGAGATACGCAGTATTTT. This sequence encodes CVFTGGGDTQYF.